A selection of T cell receptor beta chains follows, all from one sample in a study of T-cell reconstitution after alpha-beta-depleted transplantation in children. One entry per CDR3 protein results from TCRdb running MiXCR on the PCR reads. The sample yields more than 550,000 distinct CDR3 sequences, about 11% seen once. The sample consisted of PBMCs from the stem cell graft donor, taken from the stem cell graft. The receptors come from a human donor who donated a stem cell graft to a child with acute myeloid leukemia. Both conserved end residues are part of each CDR3. A D gene is named only where the DNA matches it firmly. Clone size is given for some rows only: seen once, a few or many times, or a class if the clone is expanded.

TRBV7-9	.	few	TRBJ2-4	CASSSGTVQYF	TGTGCCAGCAGCTCCGGGACCGTTCAGTACTTC
TRBV12-3/TRBV12-4	TRBD1	.	TRBJ1-6	CASHFSGTGLSAPYSPLHF	TGTGCCAGCCATTTCTCCGGGACAGGGCTTTCTGCCCCATATTCACCCCTCCACTTT
TRBV20-1	.	.	TRBJ2-4	CSASTEMGNIQYF	TGCAGTGCTAGCACGGAAATGGGAAACATTCAGTACTTC
TRBV6-1	.	many	TRBJ2-5	CAARRDLQETQYF	TGTGCCGCCCGGCGAGATCTGCAAGAGACCCAGTACTTC
TRBV29-1	.	many	TRBJ2-7	CSVVGTYEQYF	TGCAGCGTTGTAGGGACCTACGAGCAGTACTTC
TRBV18	TRBD2	few	TRBJ2-2	CASSPTLAGYTGELFF	TGTGCCAGCTCACCGACACTAGCGGGATACACCGGGGAGCTGTTTTTT
TRBV7-7	.	many	TRBJ2-7	CASIPGQNYEQYF	TGTGCTAGCATCCCCGGACAGAACTACGAGCAGTACTTC
TRBV6-5	.	many	TRBJ2-3	CASSSLTDTQYF	TGTGCCAGCAGTTCCCTCACAGATACGCAGTATTTT
TRBV20-1	.	few	TRBJ1-2	CSARDQWDGYTF	TGCAGTGCTAGAGATCAGTGGGATGGCTACACCTTC
TRBV7-3	TRBD2	many	TRBJ2-7	CASSVAGGPGSYEQYF	TGTGCCAGCAGCGTAGCGGGAGGGCCTGGATCCTACGAGCAGTACTTC
TRBV28	.	.	TRBJ1-2	CASSLSTPPHPSGGSNYGYTF	TGTGCCAGCAGTTTATCCACTCCCCCTCACCCTTCGGGGGGTTCTAACTATGGCTACACCTTC
TRBV7-2	.	many	TRBJ2-4	CASTSWELAKNIQYF	TGTGCCAGCACCTCTTGGGAGCTAGCCAAAAACATTCAGTACTTC
TRBV29-1	.	.	TRBJ2-7	CSVQTGSSYEQYF	TGCAGCGTACAAACAGGGAGCTCCTACGAGCAGTACTTC
TRBV4-3	.	.	TRBJ2-7	CASSQDTGPRSQWEQYF	TGCGCCAGCAGCCAAGACACGGGTCCTAGATCCCAGTGGGAGCAGTACTTC
TRBV20-1	TRBD1	.	TRBJ2-7	CSGRGQGRYEQYF	TGCAGTGGCCGAGGACAGGGAAGATACGAGCAGTACTTC
TRBV27	TRBD2	many	TRBJ2-2	CASREAGVIGTGELFF	TGTGCCAGCAGGGAAGCGGGAGTGATTGGGACCGGGGAGCTGTTTTTT